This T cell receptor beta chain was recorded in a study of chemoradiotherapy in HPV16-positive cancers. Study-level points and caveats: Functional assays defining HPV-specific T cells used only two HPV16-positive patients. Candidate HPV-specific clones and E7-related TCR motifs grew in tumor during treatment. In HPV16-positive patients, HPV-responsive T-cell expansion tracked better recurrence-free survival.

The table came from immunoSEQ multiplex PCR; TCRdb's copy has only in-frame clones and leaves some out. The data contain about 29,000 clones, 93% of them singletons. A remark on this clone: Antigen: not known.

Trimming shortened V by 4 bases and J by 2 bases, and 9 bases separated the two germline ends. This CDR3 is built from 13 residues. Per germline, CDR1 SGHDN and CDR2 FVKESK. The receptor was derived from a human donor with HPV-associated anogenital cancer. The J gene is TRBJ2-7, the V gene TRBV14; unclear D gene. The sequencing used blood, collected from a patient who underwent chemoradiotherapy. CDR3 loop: CASSPTATYEQYF. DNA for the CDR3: TGTGCCAGCAGCCCAACAGCTACCTACGAGCAGTACTTC.